This entry lists 11 T cell receptor beta chains sequenced from one sample in a study of shared T cell receptors in the human thymus. The data were produced by immunoSEQ multiplex PCR, yet TCRdb's version contains in-frame clones alone and is incomplete. Of 500,000 to 850,000 clones in the sample, about 87% are singletons; the top ten hold under 0.01%. The same data also contributed to another study, on human thymus T cells.

Sequences were obtained from thymocytes. The receptors were sampled from a boy younger than two with a congenital heart defect.

The rearrangement links TRBV7-2 to TRBJ1-3; D not certain. Trimming stripped 1 base from V and 4 bases from J, with 5 bases between. From germline, CDR1 is SGHTA and CDR2 FQGNSA. CDR3 size: 13 residues. CDR3 bases: TGTGCCAGCAGCTTAGTAGTAGGAAACACCATATATTTT. It encodes CASSLVVGNTIYF.

The chain recombines TRBV28 with TRBJ2-7, with TRBD1 matching over 7 bases. Germline V gene data show CDR1 as MDHEN and CDR2 as SYDVKM. After removal of 6 bases from V and 2 bases from J, the junction contained 7 bases not matched to a gene. The CDR3 runs to 14 residues. This chain's CDR3 is CASRDTGVTYEQYF. CDR3 DNA: TGTGCCAGCAGAGACACAGGGGTCACCTACGAGCAGTACTTC.

The chain joins TRBV6-5 to TRBJ1-5; TRBD1 matches at 7 bases. The trim removed 6 bases at V and 1 base at J, leaving 6 bases unmatched. CDR1 and CDR2 from the germline V gene are MNHEY and SVGAGI. This CDR3 is 15 amino acids long. CDR3 region: CASSHDRVSNQPQHF. As DNA, the CDR3 is TGTGCCAGCAGCCACGACAGGGTGAGCAATCAGCCCCAGCATTTT.

This clone has more than one count but fewer than ten. This chain connects TRBV28 to TRBJ2-5, with TRBD2 matching over 10 bases. Looked up from germline, CDR1 is MDHEN and CDR2 is SYDVKM. The CDR3 totals 18 residues. V lost 2 bases and J lost 2; bases outside the gene matches: 11. CDR3 nucleotides: TGTGCCAGCAGTTTAGGGAGGCTAGCGGGAGAAGGTCAAGAGACCCAGTACTTC. Translating gives CASSLGRLAGEGQETQYF. The full variable domain, its missing parts supplied by reference TRBV28 and TRBJ2-5, is DVKVTQSSRYLVKRTGEKVFLECVQDMDHENMFWYRQDPGLGLRLIYFSYDVKMKEKGDIPEGYSVSREKKERFSLILESASTNQTSMYLCASSLGRLAGEGQETQYFGPGTRLLVL.

The chain employs TRBV11-2 and TRBJ2-1; TRBD1 agrees at 8 bases. With V trimmed by 5 bases and J by 2 bases, 8 bases remained unmatched. This CDR3 comprises 16 residues. Germline lookup yields CDR1 SGHAT and CDR2 FQNNGV. The CDR3 loop reads CASSPTTGVPYNEQFF. The CDR3 DNA reads TGTGCCAGCAGCCCAACGACAGGGGTTCCCTACAATGAGCAGTTCTTC. The whole variable domain, filled in from reference TRBV11-2 and TRBJ2-1, reads EAGVAQSPRYKIIEKRQSVAFWCNPISGHATLYWYQQILGQGPKLLIQFQNNGVVDDSQLPKDRFSAERLKGVDSTLKIQPAKLEDSAVYLCASSPTTGVPYNEQFFGPGTRLTVL.

The chain carries TRBV7-9 and TRBJ2-7; TRBD2 might be the D (5 bases). CDR1 SEHNR and CDR2 FQNEAQ come from the germline V gene (reference sequence). This CDR3 comprises 15 residues. With 5 bases removed from V and 0 bases from J, the gap between germline ends came to 14 bases. CDR3 residues: CASSPWTGSSYEQYF. CDR3 DNA: TGTGCCAGCAGCCCATGGACTGGGAGCTCCTACGAGCAGTACTTC.

The chain is built from TRBV15 and TRBJ2-3, with D perhaps matching TRBD2 (5 bases). The CDR3 contains 19 residues. V was pared by 3 bases and J by 0 bases, with 22 bases between. The germline gives CDR1 LNHNV, CDR2 YYDKDF (reference sequence). In DNA form, the CDR3 reads TGTGCCACCAGCAGCGTGGCCCTGTATCATACGGGAAGCACAGATACGCAGTATTTT. This encodes CATSSVALYHTGSTDTQYF.

The chain is built from TRBV19 and TRBJ2-4, with 9 bases matching TRBD1. V trimming: 5 bases; J trimming: 16 bases; junction bases outside the gene matches: 12. Germline V gives CDR1 LNHDA, CDR2 SQIVND (reference sequence). The CDR3 runs to 13 residues. This CDR3 reads CASSSKQGAIKYF. The CDR3 nucleotides are TGTGCCAGTAGTTCTAAACAGGGGGCCATAAAATACTTC.

The chain is built from TRBV30 and TRBJ1-1; 9 bases line up with TRBD1. J lost 0 bases, V lost 4 bases, and 9 bases had no gene match. Germline CDR1 is GTSNPN and CDR2 is SVGIG (reference sequence). The CDR3 runs to 16 residues. CDR3 sequence (DNA): TGTGCCTGGACCAGTCCCGGGACAGGGTTGAACACTGAAGCTTTCTTT. This gives the protein CAWTSPGTGLNTEAFF.

The chain links TRBV6-5 to TRBJ1-3; 7 nucleotides match TRBD1. The length of the CDR3 is 15 residues. The germline gives CDR1 MNHEY, CDR2 SVGAGI. With 8 bases clipped from V and 3 bases from J, the junction kept 10 bases outside the gene matches. The CDR3 spells CASGPIRGLGNTIYF. The CDR3 DNA sequence: TGTGCCAGCGGCCCAATTAGGGGGCTTGGAAACACCATATATTTT.

The chain combines TRBV2 with TRBJ2-1; D possibly corresponds to TRBD1 (6 bases). The CDR3 length is 13 residues. From germline, CDR1 is SNHLY and CDR2 FYNNEI. V was shortened by 1 base and J by 5 bases, with 6 bases between the two germline ends. This chain's CDR3 is CASSEEGDNEQFF. CDR3 sequence (DNA): TGTGCCAGCAGTGAAGAGGGGGACAATGAGCAGTTCTTC.